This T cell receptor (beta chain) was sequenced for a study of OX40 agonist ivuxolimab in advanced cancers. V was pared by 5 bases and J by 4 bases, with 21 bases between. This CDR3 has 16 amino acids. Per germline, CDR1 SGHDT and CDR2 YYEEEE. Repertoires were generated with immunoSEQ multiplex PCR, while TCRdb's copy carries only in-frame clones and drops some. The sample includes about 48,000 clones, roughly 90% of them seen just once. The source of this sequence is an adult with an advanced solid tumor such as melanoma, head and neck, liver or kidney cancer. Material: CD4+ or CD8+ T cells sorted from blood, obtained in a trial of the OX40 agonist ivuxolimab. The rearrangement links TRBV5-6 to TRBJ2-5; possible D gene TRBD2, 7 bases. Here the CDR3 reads CASRNDGGPPGETQYF. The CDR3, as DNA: TGTGCCAGCAGGAACGACGGGGGGCCCCCGGGAGAGACCCAGTACTTC.